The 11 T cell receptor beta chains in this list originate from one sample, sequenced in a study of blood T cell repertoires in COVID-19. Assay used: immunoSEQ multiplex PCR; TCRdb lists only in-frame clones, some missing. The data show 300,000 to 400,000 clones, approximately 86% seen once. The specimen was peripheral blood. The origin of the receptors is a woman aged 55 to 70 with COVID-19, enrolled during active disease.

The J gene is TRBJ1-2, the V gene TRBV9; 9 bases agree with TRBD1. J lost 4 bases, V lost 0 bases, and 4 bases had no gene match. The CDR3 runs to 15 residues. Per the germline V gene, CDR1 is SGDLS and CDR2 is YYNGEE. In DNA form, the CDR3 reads TGTGCCAGCAGCGTAGTGGGACAGGGATCCTATGGCTACACCTTC. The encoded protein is CASSVVGQGSYGYTF.

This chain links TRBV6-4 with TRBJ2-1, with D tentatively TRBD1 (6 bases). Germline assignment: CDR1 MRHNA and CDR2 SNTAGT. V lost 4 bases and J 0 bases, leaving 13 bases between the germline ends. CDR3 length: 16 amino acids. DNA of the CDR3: TGTGCCAGCAGTGTCTCTAGGGGGAGCTCCTACAATGAGCAGTTCTTC. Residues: CASSVSRGSSYNEQFF.

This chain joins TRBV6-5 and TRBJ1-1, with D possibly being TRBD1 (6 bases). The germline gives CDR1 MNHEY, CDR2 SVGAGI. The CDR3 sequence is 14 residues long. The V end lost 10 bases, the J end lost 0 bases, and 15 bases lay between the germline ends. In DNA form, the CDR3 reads TGTGCCATTCTACAGGGTACCATGAACACTGAAGCTTTCTTT. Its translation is CAILQGTMNTEAFF.

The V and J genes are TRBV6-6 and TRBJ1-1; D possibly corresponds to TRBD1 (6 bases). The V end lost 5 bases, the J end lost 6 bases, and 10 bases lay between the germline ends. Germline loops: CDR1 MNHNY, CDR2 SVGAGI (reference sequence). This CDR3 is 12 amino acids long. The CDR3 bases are TGTGCCAGCAGTCACAGGGTTTCTGAAGCTTTCTTT. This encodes CASSHRVSEAFF.

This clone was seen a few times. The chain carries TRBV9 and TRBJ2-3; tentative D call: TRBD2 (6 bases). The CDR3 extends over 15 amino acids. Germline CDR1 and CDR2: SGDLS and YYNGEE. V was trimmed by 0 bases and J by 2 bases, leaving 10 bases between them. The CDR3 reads CASSVAGGDTDTQYF. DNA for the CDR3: TGTGCCAGCAGCGTAGCGGGCGGGGACACAGATACGCAGTATTTT.

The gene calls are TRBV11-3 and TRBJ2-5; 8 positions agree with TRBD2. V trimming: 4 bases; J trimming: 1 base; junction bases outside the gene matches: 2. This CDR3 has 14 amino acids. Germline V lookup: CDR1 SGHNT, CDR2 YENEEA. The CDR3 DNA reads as TGTGCCAGCAGCTCCCGGGAGGGCCAAGAGACCCAGTACTTC. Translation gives CASSSREGQETQYF.

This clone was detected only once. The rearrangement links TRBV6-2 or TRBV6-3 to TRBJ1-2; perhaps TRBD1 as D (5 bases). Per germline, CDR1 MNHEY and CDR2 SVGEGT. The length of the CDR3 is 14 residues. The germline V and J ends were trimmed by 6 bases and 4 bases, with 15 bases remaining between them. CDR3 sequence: CASSPPGGFYGYTF. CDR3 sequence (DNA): TGTGCCAGCAGCCCGCCCGGGGGGTTCTATGGCTACACCTTC.

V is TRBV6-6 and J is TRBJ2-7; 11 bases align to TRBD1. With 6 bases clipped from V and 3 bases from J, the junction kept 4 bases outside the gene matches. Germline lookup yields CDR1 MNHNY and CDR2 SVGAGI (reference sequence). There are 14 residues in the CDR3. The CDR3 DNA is TGTGCCAGCAGGGGACAGGGGGGGGACTACGAGCAGTACTTC. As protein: CASRGQGGDYEQYF.

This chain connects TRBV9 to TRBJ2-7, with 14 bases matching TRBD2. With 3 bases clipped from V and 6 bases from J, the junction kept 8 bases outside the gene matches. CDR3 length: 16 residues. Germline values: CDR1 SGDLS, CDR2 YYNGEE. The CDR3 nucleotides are TGTGCCAGCAGCGGGGGACTAGCGGGGGTGCCCGCCGAGCAGTACTTC. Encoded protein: CASSGGLAGVPAEQYF.

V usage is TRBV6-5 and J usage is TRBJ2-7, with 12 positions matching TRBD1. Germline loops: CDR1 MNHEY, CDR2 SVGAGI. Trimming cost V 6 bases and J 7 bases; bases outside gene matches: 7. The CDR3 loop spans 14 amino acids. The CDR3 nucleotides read TGTGCCAGCAGCCTGGGACAGGGGGCTTTAGAGCAGTACTTC. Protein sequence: CASSLGQGALEQYF.

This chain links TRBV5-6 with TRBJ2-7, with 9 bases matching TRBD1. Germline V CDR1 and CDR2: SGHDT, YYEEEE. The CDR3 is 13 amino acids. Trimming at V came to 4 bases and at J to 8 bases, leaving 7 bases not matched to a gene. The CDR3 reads CASSPGQGFKQYF. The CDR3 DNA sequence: TGTGCCAGCAGCCCGGGACAGGGCTTCAAGCAGTACTTC.